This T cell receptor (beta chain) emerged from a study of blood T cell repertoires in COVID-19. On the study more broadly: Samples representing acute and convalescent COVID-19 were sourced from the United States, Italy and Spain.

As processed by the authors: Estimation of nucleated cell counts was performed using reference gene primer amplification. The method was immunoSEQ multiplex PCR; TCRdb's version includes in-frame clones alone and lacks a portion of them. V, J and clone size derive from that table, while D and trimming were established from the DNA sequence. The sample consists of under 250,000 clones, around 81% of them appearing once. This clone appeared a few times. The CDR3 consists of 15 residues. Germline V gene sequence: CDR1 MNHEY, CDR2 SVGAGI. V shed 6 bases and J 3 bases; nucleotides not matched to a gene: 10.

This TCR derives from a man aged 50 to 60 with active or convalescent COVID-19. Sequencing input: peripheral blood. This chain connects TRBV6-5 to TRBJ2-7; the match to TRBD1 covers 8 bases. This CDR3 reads CASRTDRAPFYEQYF. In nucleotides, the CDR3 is TGTGCCAGCAGAACGGACAGGGCCCCGTTCTACGAGCAGTACTTC.